Listed here is a single T cell receptor beta chain. What it recognizes is unknown. The germline CDR1 and CDR2 sequences are SQVTM and ANQGSEA. CDR3 length: 13 amino acids. The V end was cut by 4 bases, the J end by 4 bases, with 13 bases between. Treatment reported: oral pan-JAK inhibitor, 5-10 mg twice daily. This entry is derived from a study of CD8+ T cells in alopecia areata. Study as a whole: Each of the treated patients was given oral tofacitinib, 5 to 10 mg twice daily, for moderate-to-severe alopecia areata.

cDNA serving as the sequencing template came from extracted, reverse transcribed RNA. The data were produced by immunoSEQ multiplex PCR, yet TCRdb's version contains in-frame clones alone and is incomplete. The profile shows about 200,000 clones, roughly 60% of them singletons. Study-wide findings and caveats: Many expanded lesional clones persisted during tofacitinib (in both scalp and blood). It was less clear whether patients shared TCRs than it was in mice, possibly because of HLA. As there was one nonresponder, how baseline CD8+ expansion relates to response remains uncertain.

This rearrangement joins TRBV29-1 to TRBJ2-5; D gene ambiguous. Sequenced here: CD4+ T cells sorted from blood, sampled at week 24, from a patient treated with tofacitinib. This TCR came from a human donor with alopecia areata. The CDR3 nucleotides are TGCAGCGTTGGGGGAACATCTCTAGAGACCCAGTACTTC. Protein sequence: CSVGGTSLETQYF.